Listed here are 4 T cell receptor beta chains from one sample, sequenced in a study of T cells in Graves' hyperthyroidism and ophthalmopathy. Amplification of TCR beta CDR3 regions used RNA as the template. The HTBI primer set drove a first-round RT-PCR of the TCR CDR3. One entry per CDR3 protein, called by TCRdb with MiXCR from the multiplex PCR reads. The table has around 600,000 distinct CDR3 sequences, approximately 14% seen once; the top ten hold around 7.5%. Sample: blood. These receptors were taken from a woman aged 25 to 39 with Graves' hyperthyroidism.

J is TRBJ1-1 and V is TRBV12-5; D not certain. The CDR3 runs 14 residues. The V and J ends lost 2 bases and 4 bases respectively, with 11 bases between them. Germline values: CDR1 LGHNT, CDR2 FRNRAP. DNA for the CDR3: TGTGCTAGTGGTTTGCGGGCGCCCCTCACTGAAGCTTTCTTT. This codes for CASGLRAPLTEAFF.

J is TRBJ2-5 and V is TRBV7-8; the D gene could be TRBD1 or TRBD2 (5 bases each). Trimming removed 1 base at V and 5 bases at J, with 11 bases between. The CDR3 runs 14 residues. CDR1 and CDR2 from the germline V gene are SGHVS and FQNEAQ. CDR3 in amino acids: CASSLDLGTETQYF. The CDR3 bases are TGTGCCAGCAGCTTAGATCTAGGGACGGAGACCCAGTACTTC. The full variable domain, in which reference TRBV7-8 and TRBJ2-5 provide the parts outside the CDR3, is GAGVSQSPRYKVAKRGQDVALRCDPISGHVSLFWYQQALGQGPEFLTYFQNEAQLDKSGLPSDRFFAERPEGSVSTLKIQRTQQEDSAVYLCASSLDLGTETQYFGPGTRLLVL.

This clonotype was detected ten times or more. The chain has TRBV28 and TRBJ1-4; 7 nucleotides match TRBD1. The CDR3 totals 14 residues. Germline V gene sequence: CDR1 MDHEN, CDR2 SYDVKM. Germline trimming cut 7 bases from V and 10 bases from J; bases unmatched to any gene: 12. Here the CDR3 reads CASTEGGGAGKLFF. The CDR3 nucleotides read TGTGCCAGCACCGAAGGAGGGGGCGCAGGAAAACTGTTTTTT.

This clonotype was detected many times. The chain has TRBV7-2 and TRBJ1-2, with D possibly matching TRBD1 (6 bases). CDR1 is SGHTA, CDR2 FQGNSA, per germline. Trimming took off 5 bases at V and 2 bases at J, with 12 bases between the two ends. The CDR3 contains 14 residues. The CDR3 region has the DNA TGTGCCAGCAGCGGGAGGACAGCCAACTATGGCTACACCTTC. It translates to CASSGRTANYGYTF. Complete variable domain (other parts from reference TRBV7-2 and TRBJ1-2): GAGVSQSPSNKVTEKGKDVELRCDPISGHTALYWYRQSLGQGLEFLIYFQGNSAPDKSGLPSDRFSAERTGGSVSTLTIQRTQQEDSAVYLCASSGRTANYGYTFGSGTRLTVV.